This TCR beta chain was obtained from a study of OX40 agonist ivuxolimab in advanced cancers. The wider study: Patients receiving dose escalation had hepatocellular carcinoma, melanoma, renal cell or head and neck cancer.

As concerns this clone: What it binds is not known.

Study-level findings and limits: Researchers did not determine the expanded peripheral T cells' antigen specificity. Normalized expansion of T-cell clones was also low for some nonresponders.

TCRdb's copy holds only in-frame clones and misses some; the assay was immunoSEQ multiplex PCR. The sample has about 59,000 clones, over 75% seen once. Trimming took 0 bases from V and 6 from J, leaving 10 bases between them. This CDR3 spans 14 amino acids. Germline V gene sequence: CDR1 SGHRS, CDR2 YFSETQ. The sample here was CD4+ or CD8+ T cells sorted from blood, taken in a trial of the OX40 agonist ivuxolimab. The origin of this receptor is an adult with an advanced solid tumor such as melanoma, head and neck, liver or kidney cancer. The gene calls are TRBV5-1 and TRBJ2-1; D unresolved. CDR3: CASSLDTRSNEQFF. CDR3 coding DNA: TGCGCCAGCAGCTTGGATACTCGAAGCAATGAGCAGTTCTTC.